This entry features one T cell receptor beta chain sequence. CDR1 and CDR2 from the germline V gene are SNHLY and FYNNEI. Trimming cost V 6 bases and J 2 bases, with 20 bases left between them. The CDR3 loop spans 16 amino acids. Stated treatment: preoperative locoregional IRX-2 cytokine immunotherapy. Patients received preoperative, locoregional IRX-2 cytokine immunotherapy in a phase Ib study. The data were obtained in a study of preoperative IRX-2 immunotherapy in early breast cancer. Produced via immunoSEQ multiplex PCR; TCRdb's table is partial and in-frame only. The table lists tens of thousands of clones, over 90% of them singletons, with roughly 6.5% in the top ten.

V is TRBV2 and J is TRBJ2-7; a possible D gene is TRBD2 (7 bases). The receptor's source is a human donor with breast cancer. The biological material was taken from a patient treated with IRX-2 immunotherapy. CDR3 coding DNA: TGTGCCAGCAGCGAACGAACGAGGGGGGGCGCCTACGAGCAGTACTTC. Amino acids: CASSERTRGGAYEQYF.